This T cell receptor beta chain was sequenced for a study of blood T cell repertoires in COVID-19. For the study at large: The origin of the acute and convalescent COVID-19 samples was the United States, Italy and Spain.

Clinical history as reported by participants underpinned cohort assignment. The V gene lost 6 bases and the J gene lost 1 base, with 18 bases spanning the gap. Germline V gene sequence: CDR1 SGHAT, CDR2 FQNNGV. The CDR3 sequence is 16 residues long. Source study methods: Estimation of nucleated cell counts relied on the amplification of reference gene primers. Using immunoSEQ multiplex PCR, the repertoire was profiled, and TCRdb retains in-frame clones only, with some absent. V, J and clone size are taken as reported in that table, and D and trimming were inferred from the DNA itself. The sample lists 220,000 or so clones; approximately 90% were seen once.

Sample: PBMCs or T cells enriched from blood (not recorded which). This sequence originates from a man aged 45-65 years who had been exposed to COVID-19. The chain joins TRBV11-2 to TRBJ1-2; TRBD1 might be the D (6 bases). CDR3 DNA sequence: TGTGCCAGCAGTTCTGGACAGCGGACCGTTAACTATGGCTACACCTTC. Its protein product is CASSSGQRTVNYGYTF.